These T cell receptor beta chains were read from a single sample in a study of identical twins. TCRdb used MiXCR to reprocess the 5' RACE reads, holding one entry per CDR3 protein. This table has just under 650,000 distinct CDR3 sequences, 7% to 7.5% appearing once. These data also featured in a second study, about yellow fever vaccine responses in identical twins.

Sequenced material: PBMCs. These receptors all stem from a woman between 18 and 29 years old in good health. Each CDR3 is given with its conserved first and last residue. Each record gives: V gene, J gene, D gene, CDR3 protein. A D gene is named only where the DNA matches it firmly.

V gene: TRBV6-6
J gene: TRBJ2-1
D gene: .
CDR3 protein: CASRGQGPNEQFF

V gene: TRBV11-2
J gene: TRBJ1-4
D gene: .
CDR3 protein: CASSLVVRGPNEKLFF

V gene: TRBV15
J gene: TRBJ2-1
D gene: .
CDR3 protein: CATSREGGSNRASSYNEQFF

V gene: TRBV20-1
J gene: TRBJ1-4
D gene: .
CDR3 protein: CSARDSGTETNEKLFF

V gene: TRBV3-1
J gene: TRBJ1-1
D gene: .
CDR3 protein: CASRSMNTEAFF

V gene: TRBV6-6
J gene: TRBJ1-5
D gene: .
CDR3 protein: CASRIQPQHF

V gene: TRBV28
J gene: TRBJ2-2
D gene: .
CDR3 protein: CASSFQQRAGELFF

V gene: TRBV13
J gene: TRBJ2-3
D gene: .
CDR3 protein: CASRDGTGPSTDTQYF

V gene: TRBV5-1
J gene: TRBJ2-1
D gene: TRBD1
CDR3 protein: CASSWGSRQGYHEQFF

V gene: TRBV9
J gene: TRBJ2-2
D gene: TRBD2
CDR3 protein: CASSVSGSPGELFF